This T cell receptor beta chain appears in the sequencing data of a study of post-analysis software for immune sequencing data. V lost 4 bases, J lost 5 bases, and 5 bases stayed unmatched. This CDR3 has 15 residues. Germline V gene data show CDR1 as SGHRS and CDR2 as YFSETQ. Broader study findings: Significantly lower normalized Chao1 diversity was seen in multiple sclerosis patients than in controls. Included in a set of about 5 TRBV segments more frequent in patients than controls were TRBV5-6, TRBV5-1 and TRBV20-1.

Comment on this clonotype: Its antigen is currently unknown.

Unique molecular identifiers tagged the TCR beta cDNA libraries. A single record per CDR3 protein comes from TCRdb applying MiXCR to the PCR reads. This sample carries more than 450,000 distinct CDR3 sequences, around 31% of them seen once, and the ten largest clones take under 7%. The sample consisted of blood. This TCR came from a girl aged 2 to 17 with multiple sclerosis. This rearrangement joins TRBV5-1 to TRBJ1-6, with TRBD1 matching over 8 bases. The CDR3 spells CASSSTTGDNSPLHF. DNA of the CDR3: TGCGCCAGCAGCAGTACGACAGGGGATAATTCACCCCTCCACTTT.